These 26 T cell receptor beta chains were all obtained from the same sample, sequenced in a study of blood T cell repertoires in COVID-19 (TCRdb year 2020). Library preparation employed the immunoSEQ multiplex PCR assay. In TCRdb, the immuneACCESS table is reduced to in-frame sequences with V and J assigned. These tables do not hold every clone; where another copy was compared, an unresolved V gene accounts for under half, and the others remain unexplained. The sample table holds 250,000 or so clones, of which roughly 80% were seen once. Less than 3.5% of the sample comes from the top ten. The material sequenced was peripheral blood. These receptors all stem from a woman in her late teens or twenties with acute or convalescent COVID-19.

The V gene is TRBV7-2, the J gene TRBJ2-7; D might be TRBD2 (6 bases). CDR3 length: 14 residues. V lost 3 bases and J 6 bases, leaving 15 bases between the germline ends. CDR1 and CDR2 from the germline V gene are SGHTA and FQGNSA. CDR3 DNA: TGTGCCAGCAGCTTGGGGGGAACGGTCGCCGAGCAGTACTTC. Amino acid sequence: CASSLGGTVAEQYF.

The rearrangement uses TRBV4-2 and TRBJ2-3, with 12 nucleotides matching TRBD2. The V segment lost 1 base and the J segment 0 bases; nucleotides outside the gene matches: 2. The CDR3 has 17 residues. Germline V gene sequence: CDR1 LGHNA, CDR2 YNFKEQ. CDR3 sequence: CASSQAGTSGSTDTQYF. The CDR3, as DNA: TGTGCCAGCAGCCAAGCTGGGACTAGCGGGAGCACAGATACGCAGTATTTT.

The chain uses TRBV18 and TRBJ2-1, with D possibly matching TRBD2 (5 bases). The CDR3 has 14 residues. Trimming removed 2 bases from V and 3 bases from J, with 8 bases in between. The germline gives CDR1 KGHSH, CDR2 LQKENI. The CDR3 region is CASSPRGNYNEQFF. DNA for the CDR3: TGTGCCAGCTCACCAAGAGGGAACTACAATGAGCAGTTCTTC.

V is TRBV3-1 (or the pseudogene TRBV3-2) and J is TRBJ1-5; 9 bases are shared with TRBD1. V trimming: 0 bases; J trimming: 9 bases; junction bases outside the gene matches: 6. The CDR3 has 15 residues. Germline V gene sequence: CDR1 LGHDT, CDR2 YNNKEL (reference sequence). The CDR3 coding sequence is TGTGCCAGCAGCCAAGATATAGGACAGGGGCGGCCCCAGCATTTT. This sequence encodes CASSQDIGQGRPQHF.

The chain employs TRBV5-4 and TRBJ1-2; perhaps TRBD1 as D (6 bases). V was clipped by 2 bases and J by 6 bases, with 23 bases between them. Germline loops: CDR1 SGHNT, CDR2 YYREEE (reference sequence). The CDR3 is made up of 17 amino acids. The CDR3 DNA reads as TGTGCCAGCAGCTTTATCCGGGATCAGGGGCAGGGCGATGGCTACACCTTC. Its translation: CASSFIRDQGQGDGYTF. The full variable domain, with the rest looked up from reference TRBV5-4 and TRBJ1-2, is ETGVTQSPTHLIKTRGQQVTLRCSSQSGHNTVSWYQQALGQGPQFIFQYYREEENGRGNFPPRFSGLQFPNYSSELNVNALELDDSALYLCASSFIRDQGQGDGYTFGSGTRLTVV.

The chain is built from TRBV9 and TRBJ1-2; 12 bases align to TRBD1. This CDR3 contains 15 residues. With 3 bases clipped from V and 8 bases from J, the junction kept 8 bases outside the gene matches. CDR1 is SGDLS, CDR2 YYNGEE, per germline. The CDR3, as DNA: TGTGCCAGCAGCGCGGGGGGACAGGGGGCACAGGGCTACACCTTC. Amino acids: CASSAGGQGAQGYTF.

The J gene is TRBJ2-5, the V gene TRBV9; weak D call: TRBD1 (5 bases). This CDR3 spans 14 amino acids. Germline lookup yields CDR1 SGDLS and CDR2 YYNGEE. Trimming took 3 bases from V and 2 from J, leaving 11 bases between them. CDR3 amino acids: CASSELDRQETQYF. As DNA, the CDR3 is TGTGCCAGCAGCGAACTCGACAGACAAGAGACCCAGTACTTC.

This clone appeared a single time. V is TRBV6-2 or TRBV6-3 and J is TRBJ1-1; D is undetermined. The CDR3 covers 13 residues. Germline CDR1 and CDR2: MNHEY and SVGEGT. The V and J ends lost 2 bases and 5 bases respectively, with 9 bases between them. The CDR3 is CASSYERRTEAFF. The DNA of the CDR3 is TGTGCCAGCAGTTACGAGCGGAGGACTGAAGCTTTCTTT.

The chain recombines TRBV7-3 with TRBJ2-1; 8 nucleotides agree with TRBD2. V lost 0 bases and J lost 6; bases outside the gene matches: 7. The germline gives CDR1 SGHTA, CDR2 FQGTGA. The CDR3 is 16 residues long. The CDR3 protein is CASSLTRTSFGNEQFF. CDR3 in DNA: TGTGCCAGCAGCTTAACACGGACTAGCTTCGGCAATGAGCAGTTCTTC. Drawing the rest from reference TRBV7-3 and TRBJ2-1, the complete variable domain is GAGVSQTPSNKVTEKGKYVELRCDPISGHTALYWYRQSLGQGPEFLIYFQGTGAADDSGLPNDRFFAVRPEGSVSTLKIQRTERGDSAVYLCASSLTRTSFGNEQFFGPGTRLTVL.

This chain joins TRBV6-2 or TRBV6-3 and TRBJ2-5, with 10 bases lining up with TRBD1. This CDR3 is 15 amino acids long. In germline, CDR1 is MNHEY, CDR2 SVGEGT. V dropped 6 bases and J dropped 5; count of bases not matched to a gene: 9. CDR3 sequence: CASSKTGTGVETQYF. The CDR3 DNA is TGTGCCAGCAGCAAGACCGGGACAGGGGTCGAGACCCAGTACTTC.

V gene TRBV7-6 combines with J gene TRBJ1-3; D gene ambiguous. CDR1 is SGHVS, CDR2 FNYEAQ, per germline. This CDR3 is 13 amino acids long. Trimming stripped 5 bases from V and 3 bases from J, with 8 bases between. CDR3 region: CASSPVIGNTIYF. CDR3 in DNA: TGTGCCAGCAGCCCAGTTATTGGAAACACCATATATTTT. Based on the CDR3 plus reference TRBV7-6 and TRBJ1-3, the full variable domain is GAGVSQSPRYKVTKRGQDVALRCDPISGHVSLYWYRQALGQGPEFLTYFNYEAQQDKSGLPNDRFSAERPEGSISTLTIQRTEQRDSAMYRCASSPVIGNTIYFGEGSWLTVV.

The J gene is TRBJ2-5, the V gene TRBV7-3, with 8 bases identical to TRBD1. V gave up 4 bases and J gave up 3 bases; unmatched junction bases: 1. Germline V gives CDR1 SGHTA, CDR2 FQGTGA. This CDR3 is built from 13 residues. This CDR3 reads CASSSGQEETQYF. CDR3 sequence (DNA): TGTGCCAGCAGCTCGGGACAGGAAGAGACCCAGTACTTC. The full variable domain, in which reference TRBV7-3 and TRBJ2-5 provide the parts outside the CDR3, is GAGVSQTPSNKVTEKGKYVELRCDPISGHTALYWYRQSLGQGPEFLIYFQGTGAADDSGLPNDRFFAVRPEGSVSTLKIQRTERGDSAVYLCASSSGQEETQYFGPGTRLLVL.

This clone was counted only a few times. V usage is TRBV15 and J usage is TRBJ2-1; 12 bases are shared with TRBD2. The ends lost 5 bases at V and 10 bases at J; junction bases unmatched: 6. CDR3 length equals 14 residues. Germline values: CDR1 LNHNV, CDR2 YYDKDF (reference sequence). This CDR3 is CATSLRTSGTEQFF. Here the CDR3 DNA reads TGTGCCACCAGCTTACGGACTAGCGGGACGGAGCAGTTCTTC.

CDR3 sequence reads: CASSPGWAGTDTQYF. As DNA, the CDR3 is TGTGCCAGCAGCCCGGGGTGGGCGGGCACAGATACGCAGTATTTT. The rearrangement links TRBV11-2 to TRBJ2-3; D possibly corresponds to TRBD2 (5 bases). With 5 bases removed from V and 1 base from J, the gap between germline ends came to 13 bases. CDR1 and CDR2 (germline): SGHAT, FQNNGV. CDR3 length equals 15 residues.

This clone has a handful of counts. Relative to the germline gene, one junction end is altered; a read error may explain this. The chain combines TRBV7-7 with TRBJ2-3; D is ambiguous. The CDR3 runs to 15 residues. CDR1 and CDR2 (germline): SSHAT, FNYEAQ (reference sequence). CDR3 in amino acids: CASSLGSTSTDTQYF. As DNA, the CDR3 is TGTGCTAGCAGCTTAGGGTCTACTAGCACAGATACGCAGTATTTT.

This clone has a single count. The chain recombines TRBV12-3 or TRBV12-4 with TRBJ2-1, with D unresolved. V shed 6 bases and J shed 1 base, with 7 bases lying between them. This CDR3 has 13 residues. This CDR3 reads CASRSQSYNEQFF. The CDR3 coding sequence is TGTGCCAGCAGGTCCCAATCCTACAATGAGCAGTTCTTC.

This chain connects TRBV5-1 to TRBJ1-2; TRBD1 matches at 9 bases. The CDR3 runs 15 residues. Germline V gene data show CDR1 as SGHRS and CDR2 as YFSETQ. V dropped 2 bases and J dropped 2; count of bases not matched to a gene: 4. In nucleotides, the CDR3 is TGCGCCAGCAGCTTAGGGGACAGGGACAACTATGGCTACACCTTC. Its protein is CASSLGDRDNYGYTF.

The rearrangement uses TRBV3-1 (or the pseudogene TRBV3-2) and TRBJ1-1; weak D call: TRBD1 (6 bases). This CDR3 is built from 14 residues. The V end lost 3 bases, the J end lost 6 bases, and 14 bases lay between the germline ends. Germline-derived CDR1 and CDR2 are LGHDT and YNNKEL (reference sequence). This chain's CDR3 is CASSQTGLTSEAFF. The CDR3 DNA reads TGTGCCAGCAGCCAGACAGGATTAACCTCTGAAGCTTTCTTT.

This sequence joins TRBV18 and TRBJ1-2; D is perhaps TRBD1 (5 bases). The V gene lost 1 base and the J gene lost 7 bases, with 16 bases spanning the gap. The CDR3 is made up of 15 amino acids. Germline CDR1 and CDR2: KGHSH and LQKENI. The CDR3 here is CASSPLKGEFGGYTF. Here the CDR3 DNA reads TGTGCCAGCTCACCACTCAAAGGGGAATTTGGTGGCTACACCTTC.

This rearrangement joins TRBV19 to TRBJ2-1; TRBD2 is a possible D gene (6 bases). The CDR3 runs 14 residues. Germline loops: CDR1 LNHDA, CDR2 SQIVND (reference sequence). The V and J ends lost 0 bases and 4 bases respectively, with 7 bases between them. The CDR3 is CASSIDRGYNEQFF. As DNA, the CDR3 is TGTGCCAGTAGTATAGATCGGGGGTACAATGAGCAGTTCTTC.

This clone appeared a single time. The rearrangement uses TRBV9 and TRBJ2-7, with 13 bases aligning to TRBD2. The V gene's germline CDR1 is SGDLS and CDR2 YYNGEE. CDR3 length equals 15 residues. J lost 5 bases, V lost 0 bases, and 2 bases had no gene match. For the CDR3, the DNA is TGTGCCAGCAGCGTAGGACTAGCGGGAGGAAACGAGCAGTACTTC. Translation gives CASSVGLAGGNEQYF.

The CDR3 spells CASSEAPSDNNSPLHF. The CDR3 nucleotides are TGTGCCAGCAGTGAAGCGCCGTCAGATAATAATTCACCCCTCCACTTT. The genes are TRBV6-1 and TRBJ1-6, with no clear D. The V end lost 0 bases, the J end lost 5 bases, and 11 bases lay between the germline ends. The CDR3 totals 16 residues. The germline gives CDR1 MNHNS, CDR2 SASEGT.

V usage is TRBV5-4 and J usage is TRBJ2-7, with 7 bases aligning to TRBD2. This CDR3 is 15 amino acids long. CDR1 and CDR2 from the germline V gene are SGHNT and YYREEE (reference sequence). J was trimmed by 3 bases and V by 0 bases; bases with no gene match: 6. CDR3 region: CASSLDGDYHYEQYF. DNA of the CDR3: TGTGCCAGCAGCTTGGATGGGGACTACCACTACGAGCAGTACTTC.

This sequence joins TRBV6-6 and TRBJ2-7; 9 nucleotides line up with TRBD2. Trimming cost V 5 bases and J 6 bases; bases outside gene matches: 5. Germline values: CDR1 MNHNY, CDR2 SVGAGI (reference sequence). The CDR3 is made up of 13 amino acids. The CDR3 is CASSIAGVAEQYF. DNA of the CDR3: TGTGCCAGCAGTATAGCGGGAGTTGCCGAGCAGTACTTC.

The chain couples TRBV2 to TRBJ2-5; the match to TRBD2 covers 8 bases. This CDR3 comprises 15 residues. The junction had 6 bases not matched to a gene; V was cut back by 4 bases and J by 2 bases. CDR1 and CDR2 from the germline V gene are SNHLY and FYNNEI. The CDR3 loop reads CASSAISGIQETQYF. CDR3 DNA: TGTGCCAGCAGTGCGATTAGCGGGATTCAAGAGACCCAGTACTTC.

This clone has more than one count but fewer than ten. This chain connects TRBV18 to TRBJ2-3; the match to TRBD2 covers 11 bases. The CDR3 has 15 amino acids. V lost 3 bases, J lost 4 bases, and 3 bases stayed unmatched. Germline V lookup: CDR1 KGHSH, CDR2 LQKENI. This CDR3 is CASSPSTSGADTQYF. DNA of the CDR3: TGTGCCAGCTCACCGTCGACTAGCGGGGCAGATACGCAGTATTTT.